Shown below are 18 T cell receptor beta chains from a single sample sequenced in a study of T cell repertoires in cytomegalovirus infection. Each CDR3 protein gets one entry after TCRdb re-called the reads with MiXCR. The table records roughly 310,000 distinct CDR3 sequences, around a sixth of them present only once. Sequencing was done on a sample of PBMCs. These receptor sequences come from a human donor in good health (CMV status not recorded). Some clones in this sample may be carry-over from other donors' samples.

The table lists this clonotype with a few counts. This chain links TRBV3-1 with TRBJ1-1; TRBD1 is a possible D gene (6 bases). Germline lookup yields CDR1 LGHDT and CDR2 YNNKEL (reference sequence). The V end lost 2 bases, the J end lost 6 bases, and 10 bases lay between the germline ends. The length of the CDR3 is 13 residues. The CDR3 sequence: CASSQNRVAEAFF. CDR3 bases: TGTGCCAGCAGCCAAAACAGGGTTGCTGAAGCTTTCTTT.

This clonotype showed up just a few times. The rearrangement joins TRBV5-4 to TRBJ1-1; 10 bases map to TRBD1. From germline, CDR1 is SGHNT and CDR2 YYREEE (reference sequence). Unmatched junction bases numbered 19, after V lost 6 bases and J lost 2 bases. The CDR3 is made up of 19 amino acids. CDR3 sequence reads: CASTAAHTGTGEANTEAFF. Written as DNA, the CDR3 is TGTGCCAGCACCGCAGCGCATACCGGGACAGGGGAAGCAAACACTGAAGCTTTCTTT.

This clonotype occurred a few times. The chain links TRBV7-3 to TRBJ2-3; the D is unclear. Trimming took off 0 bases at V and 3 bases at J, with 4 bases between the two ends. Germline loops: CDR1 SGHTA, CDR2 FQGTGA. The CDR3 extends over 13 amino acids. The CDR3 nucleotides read TGTGCCAGCAGCTTAACGACTACAGATACGCAGTATTTT. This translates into CASSLTTTDTQYF.

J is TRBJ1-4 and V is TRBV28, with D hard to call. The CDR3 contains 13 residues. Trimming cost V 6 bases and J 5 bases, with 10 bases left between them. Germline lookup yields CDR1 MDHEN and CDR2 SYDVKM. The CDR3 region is CASRPGPNEKLFF. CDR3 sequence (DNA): TGTGCCAGCAGACCGGGCCCGAATGAAAAACTGTTTTTT.

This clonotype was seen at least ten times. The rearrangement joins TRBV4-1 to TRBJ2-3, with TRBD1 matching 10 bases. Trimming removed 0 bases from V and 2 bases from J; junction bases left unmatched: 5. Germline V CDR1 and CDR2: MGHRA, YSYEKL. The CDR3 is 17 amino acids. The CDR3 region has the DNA TGCGCCAGCAGCCAAGATTGGGACAGGGGTAACACAGATACGCAGTATTTT. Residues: CASSQDWDRGNTDTQYF.

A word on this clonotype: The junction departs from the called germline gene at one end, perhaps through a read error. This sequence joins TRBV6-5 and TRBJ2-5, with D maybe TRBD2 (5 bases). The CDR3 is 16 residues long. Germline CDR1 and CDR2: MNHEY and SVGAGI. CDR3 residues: CASSYGRLPLQGTQYF. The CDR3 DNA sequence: TGTGCCAGCAGTTACGGGAGACTCCCCCTCCAAGGGACCCAGTACTTC.

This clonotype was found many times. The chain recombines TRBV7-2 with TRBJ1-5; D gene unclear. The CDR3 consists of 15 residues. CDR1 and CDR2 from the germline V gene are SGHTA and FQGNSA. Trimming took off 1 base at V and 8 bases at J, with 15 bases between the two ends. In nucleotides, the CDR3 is TGTGCCAGCAGCTTAGACACTGGCCTCAGAGAGCCCCAGCATTTT. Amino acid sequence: CASSLDTGLREPQHF.

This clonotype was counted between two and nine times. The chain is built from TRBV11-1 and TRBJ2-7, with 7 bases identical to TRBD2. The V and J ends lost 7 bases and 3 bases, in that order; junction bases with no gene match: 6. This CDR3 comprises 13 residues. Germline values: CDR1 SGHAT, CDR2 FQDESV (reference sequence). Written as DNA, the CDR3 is TGTGCCAGCACCCTCGGGGGGAACTACGAGCAGTACTTC. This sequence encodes CASTLGGNYEQYF. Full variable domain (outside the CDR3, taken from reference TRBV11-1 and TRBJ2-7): EAEVAQSPRYKITEKSQAVAFWCDPISGHATLYWYRQILGQGPELLVQFQDESVVDDSQLPKDRFSAERLKGVDSTLKIQPAELGDSAMYLCASTLGGNYEQYFGPGTRLTVT.

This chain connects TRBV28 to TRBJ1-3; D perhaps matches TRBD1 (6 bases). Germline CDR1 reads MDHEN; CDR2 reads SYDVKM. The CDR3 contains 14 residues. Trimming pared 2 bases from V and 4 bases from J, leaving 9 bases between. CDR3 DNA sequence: TGTGCCAGCAGTTTACCCGGGACAGGAAACACCATATATTTT. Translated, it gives CASSLPGTGNTIYF.

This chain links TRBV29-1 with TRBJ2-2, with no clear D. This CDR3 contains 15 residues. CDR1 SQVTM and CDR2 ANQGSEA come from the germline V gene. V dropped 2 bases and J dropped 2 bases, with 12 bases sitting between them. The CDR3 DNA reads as TGCAGCGTTGAATTGTTAGGGCAAAACACCGGGGAGCTGTTTTTT. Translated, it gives CSVELLGQNTGELFF.

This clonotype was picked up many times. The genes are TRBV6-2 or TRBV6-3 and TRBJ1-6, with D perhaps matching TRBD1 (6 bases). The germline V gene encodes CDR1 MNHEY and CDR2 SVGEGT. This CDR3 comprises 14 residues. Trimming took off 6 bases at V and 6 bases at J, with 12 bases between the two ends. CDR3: CASSSGTTNSPLHF. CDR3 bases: TGTGCCAGCAGCTCGGGGACAACTAATTCACCCCTCCACTTT.

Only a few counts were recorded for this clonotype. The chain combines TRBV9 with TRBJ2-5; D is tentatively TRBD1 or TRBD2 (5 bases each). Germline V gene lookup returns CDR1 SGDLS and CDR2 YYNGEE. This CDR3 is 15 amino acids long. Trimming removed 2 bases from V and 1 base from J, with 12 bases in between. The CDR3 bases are TGTGCCAGCAGCGTGTCCGGGACCCTCCAAGAGACCCAGTACTTC. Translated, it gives CASSVSGTLQETQYF. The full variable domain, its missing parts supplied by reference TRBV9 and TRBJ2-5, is DSGVTQTPKHLITATGQRVTLRCSPRSGDLSVYWYQQSLDQGLQFLIQYYNGEERAKGNILERFSAQQFPDLHSELNLSSLELGDSALYFCASSVSGTLQETQYFGPGTRLLVL.

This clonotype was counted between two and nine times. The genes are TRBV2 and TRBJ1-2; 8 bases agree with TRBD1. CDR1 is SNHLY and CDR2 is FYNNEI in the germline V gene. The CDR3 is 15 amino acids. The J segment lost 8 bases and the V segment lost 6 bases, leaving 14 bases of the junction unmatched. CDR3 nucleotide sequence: TGTGCCAGCAGAGAAATAGGACAGGGTTTAACGGGCTACACCTTC. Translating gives CASREIGQGLTGYTF.

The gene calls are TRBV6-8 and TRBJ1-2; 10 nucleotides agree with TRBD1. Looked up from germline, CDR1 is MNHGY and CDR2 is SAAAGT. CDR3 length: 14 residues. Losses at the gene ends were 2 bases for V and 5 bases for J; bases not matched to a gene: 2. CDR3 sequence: CASSYGDRGYGYTF. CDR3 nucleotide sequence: TGTGCCAGCAGTTACGGGGACAGGGGTTATGGCTACACCTTC.

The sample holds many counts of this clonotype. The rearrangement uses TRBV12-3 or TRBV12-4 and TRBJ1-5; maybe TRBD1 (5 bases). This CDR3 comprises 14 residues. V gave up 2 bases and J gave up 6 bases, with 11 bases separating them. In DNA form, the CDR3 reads TGTGCCAGCAGTTTACAGCAGGGAGGTCAGCCCCAGCATTTT. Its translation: CASSLQQGGQPQHF.

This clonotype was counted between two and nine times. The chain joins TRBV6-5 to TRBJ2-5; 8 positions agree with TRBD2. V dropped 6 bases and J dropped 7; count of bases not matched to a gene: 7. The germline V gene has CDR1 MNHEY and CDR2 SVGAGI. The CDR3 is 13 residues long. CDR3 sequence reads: CASSSGGHGTQYF. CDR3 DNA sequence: TGTGCCAGCAGCTCGGGGGGGCACGGGACCCAGTACTTC.

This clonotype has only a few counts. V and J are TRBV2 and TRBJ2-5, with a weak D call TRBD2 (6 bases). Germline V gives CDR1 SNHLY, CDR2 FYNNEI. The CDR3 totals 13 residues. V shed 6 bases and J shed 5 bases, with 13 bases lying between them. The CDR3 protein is CASRSGVYETQYF. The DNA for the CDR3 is TGTGCCAGCAGGTCGGGGGTGTATGAGACCCAGTACTTC.

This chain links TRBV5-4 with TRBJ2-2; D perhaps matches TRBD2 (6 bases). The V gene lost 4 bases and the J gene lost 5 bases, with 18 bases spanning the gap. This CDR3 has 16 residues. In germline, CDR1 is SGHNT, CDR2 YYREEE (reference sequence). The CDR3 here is CASSDALAGSTGELFF. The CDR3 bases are TGTGCCAGCAGCGACGCCCTTGCGGGGAGTACCGGGGAGCTGTTTTTT.